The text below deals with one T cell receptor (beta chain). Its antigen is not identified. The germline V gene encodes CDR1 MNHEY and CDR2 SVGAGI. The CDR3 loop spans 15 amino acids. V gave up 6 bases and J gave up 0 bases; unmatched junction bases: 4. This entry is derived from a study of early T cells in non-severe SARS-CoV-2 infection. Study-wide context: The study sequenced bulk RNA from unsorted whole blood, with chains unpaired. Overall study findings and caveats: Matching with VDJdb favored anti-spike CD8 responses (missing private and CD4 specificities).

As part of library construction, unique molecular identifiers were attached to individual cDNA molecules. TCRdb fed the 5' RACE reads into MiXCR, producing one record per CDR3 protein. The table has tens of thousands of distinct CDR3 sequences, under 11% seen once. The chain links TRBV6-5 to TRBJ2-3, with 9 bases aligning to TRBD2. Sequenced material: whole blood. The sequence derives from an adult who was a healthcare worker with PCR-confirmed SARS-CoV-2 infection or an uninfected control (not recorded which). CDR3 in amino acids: CASRGGGASTDTQYF. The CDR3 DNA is TGTGCCAGCAGGGGCGGGGGGGCTAGCACAGATACGCAGTATTTT.